The T cell receptor beta chain described here comes from a study of blood T cell repertoires in COVID-19. In the study overall: T cells, B-cell-depleted T cells, or PBMCs supplied cDNA or gDNA.

CDR1 and CDR2 from the germline V gene are SGHVS and FNYEAQ. This CDR3 comprises 16 residues. V lost 5 bases and J 3 bases, leaving 20 bases between the germline ends. The study assigned cohorts using participant-reported clinical history. Symptom resolution, clearance, or two negative PCRs marked the recovered donors of Cohort 3. In the study's own analysis: Nucleated cell counts were estimated from reference gene primer amplification. The method was immunoSEQ multiplex PCR; TCRdb's version includes in-frame clones alone and lacks a portion of them. The DNA was the basis for D and trimming; V, J and clone size are from that table. The data hold around 500,000 clones, with 88% observed a single time.

Specimen: PBMCs or T cells enriched from blood (not recorded which). The receptor comes from a woman aged 40 to 49 who had recovered from COVID-19. V is TRBV7-6 and J is TRBJ2-7; no firm D call. CDR3 loop: CASSPRGGAVHYEQYF. DNA of the CDR3: TGTGCCAGCAGCCCTCGCGGTGGTGCCGTCCACTACGAGCAGTACTTC.